The rows below give T cell receptor beta chains drawn from one sample of a study of OX40 agonist ivuxolimab in advanced cancers. Sequenced by immunoSEQ multiplex PCR; TCRdb stores in-frame clones only, minus some. Of some 50,000 clones detected, roughly 85% appear once; the ten largest clones hold 6.5% to 9.5%. The starting material was CD4+ or CD8+ T cells sorted from blood, obtained in a trial of the OX40 agonist ivuxolimab. These receptor sequences come from an adult with an advanced solid tumor such as melanoma, head and neck, liver or kidney cancer. The CDR3 runs from the conserved cysteine through the conserved F or W. A D gene is named only where the DNA matches it firmly. Size is stated for part of the rows, as once, few or many counts, or as a class when the clone is expanded.

D: TRBD1
J: TRBJ2-1
V: TRBV18
size: -
DNA: TGTGCCAGCTCACGTGACAGGGGAACATCGAATGAGCAGTTCTTC
CDR3: CASSRDRGTSNEQFF

D: -
J: TRBJ2-2
V: TRBV6-6
size: -
DNA: TGTGCCAGCATTGGCAAAAGAAACACCGGGGAGCTGTTTTTT
CDR3: CASIGKRNTGELFF

D: TRBD1
J: TRBJ2-7
V: TRBV5-6
size: -
DNA: TGTGCCAGCAGCTCCGGGACAGGGCTCTCCTACGAGCAGTACTTC
CDR3: CASSSGTGLSYEQYF

D: TRBD1
J: TRBJ2-3
V: TRBV6-1
size: -
DNA: TGTGCCAGCAGTGTGTTGGGACAGGGGACAGATACGCAGTATTTT
CDR3: CASSVLGQGTDTQYF

D: -
J: TRBJ2-7
V: TRBV19
size: -
DNA: TGTGCCAGTAGTATTGCCCAGGGTTACGAGCAGTACTTC
CDR3: CASSIAQGYEQYF

D: TRBD1
J: TRBJ1-6
V: TRBV2
size: few
DNA: TGTGCCAGCAGTCCCCAGGGGGCCAATTCACCCCTCCACTTT
CDR3: CASSPQGANSPLHF

D: -
J: TRBJ1-2
V: TRBV5-6
size: -
DNA: TGTGCCAGCAGTTTCGCGTGGGAGACCGCTAACTATGGCTACACCTTC
CDR3: CASSFAWETANYGYTF

D: -
J: TRBJ2-7
V: TRBV6-5
size: -
DNA: TGTGCCAGCAGTTTGGTGGGAGAGGGCGAGCAGTACTTC
CDR3: CASSLVGEGEQYF

D: -
J: TRBJ2-7
V: TRBV2
size: -
DNA: TGTGCCAGCAGGCCCACCCTTCTAGCGCCCCCCTACGAGCAGTACTTC
CDR3: CASRPTLLAPPYEQYF

D: -
J: TRBJ2-1
V: TRBV4-1
size: once
DNA: TGCGCCAGCAGCCCCCTCGGAGGGAGAAGGTACACTGAGCAGTTCTTC
CDR3: CASSPLGGRRYTEQFF

D: TRBD1
J: TRBJ1-4
V: TRBV10-3
size: -
DNA: TGTGCCATCTTAAGGAGACCAGGCCGGGAAAACTCAGGGGGGGCAACTAATGAAAAACTGTTTTTT
CDR3: CAILRRPGRENSGGATNEKLFF

D: -
J: TRBJ1-1
V: TRBV2
size: many
DNA: TGTGCCAGCAGTTTTCCACAGGGAGCTAACACTGAAGCTTTCTTT
CDR3: CASSFPQGANTEAFF

D: TRBD1
J: TRBJ1-5
V: TRBV5-1
size: -
DNA: TGCGCCAGCAGACGAGAACCAGCCGGGACAGGCTCGAATCAGCCCCAGCATTTT
CDR3: CASRREPAGTGSNQPQHF

D: TRBD2
J: TRBJ2-1
V: TRBV6-4
size: -
DNA: TGTGCCAGCAGTAGTACCGGGACTAGCGGGAGGGACAATGAGCAGTTCTTC
CDR3: CASSSTGTSGRDNEQFF

D: -
J: TRBJ1-5
V: TRBV5-6
size: few
DNA: TGTGCCAGCAGCCTAGGACAGATTAGCAATCAGCCCCAGCATTTT
CDR3: CASSLGQISNQPQHF

D: TRBD2
J: TRBJ2-7
V: TRBV5-6
size: once
DNA: TGTGCCAGCAGCTCCCTAGTACGGCGGGAGACGAACGAGCAGTACTTC
CDR3: CASSSLVRRETNEQYF

D: TRBD1
J: TRBJ1-6
V: TRBV7-2
size: few
DNA: TGTGCCAGCAGCTTAGCGCAGGGGGGACAGACACCCCTCCACTTT
CDR3: CASSLAQGGQTPLHF

D: TRBD1
J: TRBJ1-3
V: TRBV9
size: -
DNA: TGTGCCAGCAGCGCGACCGGGACAGGGGGAAACACCATATATTTT
CDR3: CASSATGTGGNTIYF

D: TRBD2
J: TRBJ2-2
V: TRBV7-6
size: -
DNA: TGTGCCAGCAGCTTAGCAGGAGGGGACTACCTCACCGGGGAGCTGTTTTTT
CDR3: CASSLAGGDYLTGELFF

D: -
J: TRBJ1-2
V: TRBV14
size: -
DNA: TGTGCCGGCAGCCAAACGTCCAATGGCTACACCTTC
CDR3: CAGSQTSNGYTF

D: TRBD2
J: TRBJ2-1
V: TRBV7-9
size: -
DNA: TGTGCCAGCAGCTTAAAGACTAGCGGGAGCTCCTACAATGAGCAGTTCTTC
CDR3: CASSLKTSGSSYNEQFF

D: TRBD2
J: TRBJ2-7
V: TRBV7-8
size: -
DNA: TGTGCCAGCAGCATACTAACGACTAGCGGGAGAGCATACGAGCAGTACTTC
CDR3: CASSILTTSGRAYEQYF

D: -
J: TRBJ2-7
V: TRBV11-2
size: -
DNA: TGTGCCAGCAGCTTAGACGGAGACGTATCCTACGAGCAGTACTTC
CDR3: CASSLDGDVSYEQYF

D: -
J: TRBJ1-2
V: TRBV7-2
size: -
DNA: TGTGCCAGCAGCTTAGGAGGGTATAGTTACACCTTC
CDR3: CASSLGGYSYTF

D: -
J: TRBJ1-4
V: TRBV19
size: -
DNA: TGTGCCAGTAGTCACAGGGCCCGTAATGAAAAACTGTTTTTT
CDR3: CASSHRARNEKLFF

D: TRBD1
J: TRBJ1-5
V: TRBV11-2
size: -
DNA: TGTGCCAGCAGCTACGGACAGGGGGCTCAGCCCCAGCATTTT
CDR3: CASSYGQGAQPQHF

D: TRBD1
J: TRBJ1-3
V: TRBV29-1
size: -
DNA: TGCAGCGCCGCTCGGACAGGTCCGACCTCTGGAAACACCATATATTTT
CDR3: CSAARTGPTSGNTIYF

D: -
J: TRBJ1-2
V: TRBV9
size: -
DNA: TGTGCCAGCAGCGTAGCTGGGGGAGTTAACTATGGCTACACCTTC
CDR3: CASSVAGGVNYGYTF

D: -
J: TRBJ2-7
V: TRBV4-3
size: once
DNA: TGCGCCAGCAGCCAAGATCCAAGGGGTCGAGAGCAGTACTTC
CDR3: CASSQDPRGREQYF

D: TRBD1
J: TRBJ1-2
V: TRBV5-6
size: -
DNA: TGTGCCAGCAGATTTTTTGGGGACAGGGGTAGTTATGGCTACACCTTC
CDR3: CASRFFGDRGSYGYTF

D: TRBD1
J: TRBJ2-7
V: TRBV7-9
size: once
DNA: TGTGCCAGCAGCAGCCGGGACAGCTCCTACGAGCAGTACTTC
CDR3: CASSSRDSSYEQYF

D: -
J: TRBJ1-6
V: TRBV18
size: -
DNA: TGTGCCAGCTCACCAAGGGACCTAGATTCACCCCTCCACTTT
CDR3: CASSPRDLDSPLHF

D: TRBD1
J: TRBJ1-1
V: TRBV5-5
size: -
DNA: TGTGCCAGCAGCGGAACAGGGGGCACTGAAGCTTTCTTT
CDR3: CASSGTGGTEAFF

D: -
J: TRBJ2-1
V: TRBV11-2
size: -
DNA: TGTGCCAGCAGCCTCTCACTGGGCTCCTACAATGAGCAGTTCTTC
CDR3: CASSLSLGSYNEQFF

D: TRBD2
J: TRBJ2-7
V: TRBV11-3
size: -
DNA: TGTGCCAGCAGCTCTAGCGGGGCATACGAGCAGTACTTC
CDR3: CASSSSGAYEQYF

D: TRBD2
J: TRBJ2-2
V: TRBV19
size: -
DNA: TGTGCCAGTAGTTTTCGGCTAGCGGGTAACACCGGGGAGCTGTTTTTT
CDR3: CASSFRLAGNTGELFF

D: -
J: TRBJ2-5
V: TRBV5-4
size: once
DNA: TGTGCCAGCAGCTCCCCCTACGGGAAAGAGACCCAGTACTTC
CDR3: CASSSPYGKETQYF

D: -
J: TRBJ2-7
V: TRBV6-5
size: -
DNA: TGTGCCAGCAGTTCCCTGGAGGGGGCAATCTACGAGCAGTACTTC
CDR3: CASSSLEGAIYEQYF

D: -
J: TRBJ2-7
V: TRBV7-2
size: -
DNA: TGTGCCAGCAGCTTAATTTCGGAGGCGCAGGGCGAGCAGTACTTC
CDR3: CASSLISEAQGEQYF

D: -
J: TRBJ2-7
V: TRBV13
size: -
DNA: TGTGCCAGCAGCTTACCCACCGGAAACAATGCCTACGAGCAGTACTTC
CDR3: CASSLPTGNNAYEQYF

D: -
J: TRBJ1-2
V: TRBV6-1
size: -
DNA: TGTGCCAGTGATGCTACCGGAGGGGATGGCTACACCTTC
CDR3: CASDATGGDGYTF

D: TRBD1
J: TRBJ2-3
V: TRBV28
size: -
DNA: TGTGCCAGCAGTTCGGACAGGGAGTCTGCTAGCACAGATACGCAGTATTTT
CDR3: CASSSDRESASTDTQYF

D: -
J: TRBJ1-4
V: TRBV4-3
size: -
DNA: TGCGCCAGCAGAGGACAGAATGAAAAACTGTTTTTT
CDR3: CASRGQNEKLFF

D: -
J: TRBJ2-7
V: TRBV2
size: -
DNA: TGTGCCGGAGGACTTCTGAACTCCTACGAGCAGTACTTC
CDR3: CAGGLLNSYEQYF

D: -
J: TRBJ1-4
V: TRBV7-9
size: -
DNA: TGTGCCAGCAGCCGGGGGACTGTGAATGAAAAACTGTTTTTT
CDR3: CASSRGTVNEKLFF

D: -
J: TRBJ2-3
V: TRBV19
size: -
DNA: TGTGCCAGTAGTATAGGTGCTAGCGGCACAGATACGCAGTATTTT
CDR3: CASSIGASGTDTQYF

D: TRBD1
J: TRBJ2-2
V: TRBV12-5
size: -
DNA: TGTGCTAGTGGATCCGACAGGGAAGGAATAACCGGGGAGCTGTTTTTT
CDR3: CASGSDREGITGELFF

D: TRBD2
J: TRBJ2-7
V: TRBV7-8
size: -
DNA: TGTGCCAGCAGCCCTATAGCGGGAGGGAGGGAGCAGTACTTC
CDR3: CASSPIAGGREQYF

D: -
J: TRBJ2-5
V: TRBV10-2
size: -
DNA: TGCGCCAGCAGTGGGGAGACCCAGTACTTC
CDR3: CASSGETQYF

D: -
J: TRBJ2-7
V: TRBV7-2
size: -
DNA: TGTGCCAGCAGCTTAGTTGGGCCAGTGCCCGCCTACGAGCAGTACTTC
CDR3: CASSLVGPVPAYEQYF

D: TRBD2
J: TRBJ2-1
V: TRBV5-1
size: -
DNA: TGCGCCAGCATAGCTACGGGAGGAAGCAGTTACAATGAGCAGTTCTTC
CDR3: CASIATGGSSYNEQFF

D: -
J: TRBJ2-1
V: TRBV12-5
size: once
DNA: TGTGCTAGTGGCCGTACAAGGACCGAGTACAATGAGCAGTTCTTC
CDR3: CASGRTRTEYNEQFF

D: -
J: TRBJ2-7
V: TRBV6-5
size: -
DNA: TGTGCCAGCAGTTTTACAGGGATCCACGAGCAGTACTTC
CDR3: CASSFTGIHEQYF

D: -
J: TRBJ1-1
V: TRBV7-9
size: -
DNA: TGTGCCAGCAGCTCGTCAGGTTACACTGAAGCTTTCTTT
CDR3: CASSSSGYTEAFF